The 27 T cell receptor beta chains listed next were all sequenced from one sample in a study of shared clonotypes between healthy human individuals. Data came from immunoSEQ multiplex PCR; TCRdb stores just in-frame clones and leaves some out. The profile shows some 2.3 million clones, roughly 93% of them singletons. The source material was naive CD4+ T cells from PBMCs. The subset: CD45RA+ positively selected. These receptors were collected from a man aged 18 to 30 in good health. Some clones in this sample may be carry-over from other donors' samples.

The chain joins TRBV10-3 to TRBJ2-7, with D perhaps assigned TRBD1 or TRBD2 (5 bases each). The V end was cut by 6 bases, the J end by 3 bases, with 15 bases between. The CDR3 loop spans 14 amino acids. CDR1 is ENHRY and CDR2 is SYGVKD in the germline V gene. The CDR3 DNA reads as TGTGCCATCAGGAACGGGACCTCTAGCTACGAGCAGTACTTC. It is translated as CAIRNGTSSYEQYF.

V usage is TRBV4-1 and J usage is TRBJ1-2; a weak D match, TRBD1 (6 bases). The CDR3 has 16 amino acids. With 4 bases removed from V and 1 base from J, the gap between germline ends came to 16 bases. Germline lookup yields CDR1 MGHRA and CDR2 YSYEKL. CDR3 in DNA: TGCGCCAGCAGCCCTTCTGGGCAGGGGCTTAACTATGGCTACACCTTC. It translates to CASSPSGQGLNYGYTF.

J is TRBJ2-1 and V is TRBV27; 8 nucleotides line up with TRBD2. This CDR3 spans 17 amino acids. CDR1 is MNHEY, CDR2 SMNVEV, per germline (reference sequence). The V and J ends lost 5 bases and 7 bases, in that order; junction bases with no gene match: 16. CDR3 sequence reads: CASSQTQGTRWVNEQFF. CDR3 DNA sequence: TGTGCCAGCAGTCAAACGCAGGGGACTAGGTGGGTAAATGAGCAGTTCTTC.

The chain uses TRBV5-5 and TRBJ1-2; TRBD1 matches at 8 bases. CDR1 and CDR2 (germline): SGHKS, YYEKEE (reference sequence). The CDR3 contains 14 residues. Trimming removed 4 bases from V and 5 bases from J; junction bases left unmatched: 7. In DNA form, the CDR3 reads TGTGCCAGCAGCCCTCGGACAGGGAGGTATGGCTACACCTTC. Amino acids: CASSPRTGRYGYTF.

J is TRBJ2-3 and V is TRBV19; tentative D call: TRBD2 (6 bases). The CDR3 covers 14 residues. V shed 3 bases and J shed 5 bases, with 12 bases lying between them. From germline, CDR1 is LNHDA and CDR2 SQIVND (reference sequence). For the CDR3, the DNA is TGTGCCAGTAGTATGGAGGGTAAAAAAGATACGCAGTATTTT. Translated, it gives CASSMEGKKDTQYF.

V is TRBV19 and J is TRBJ1-5, with 7 bases aligning to TRBD1. Germline V lookup: CDR1 LNHDA, CDR2 SQIVND (reference sequence). V shed 6 bases and J 4 bases; nucleotides not matched to a gene: 6. The length of the CDR3 is 14 residues. The CDR3 sequence: CASRSGTANQPQHF. The CDR3 DNA reads as TGTGCCAGTAGGTCCGGGACAGCGAATCAGCCCCAGCATTTT. Full variable domain (rest looked up from reference TRBV19 and TRBJ1-5): DGGITQSPKYLFRKEGQNVTLSCEQNLNHDAMYWYRQDPGQGLRLIYYSQIVNDFQKGDIAEGYSVSREKKESFPLTVTSAQKNPTAFYLCASRSGTANQPQHFGDGTRLSIL.

As regards this clone: The same CDR3 arises from other DNA sequences in this sample as well. The V and J genes are TRBV5-4 and TRBJ1-1; D is unclear. There are 12 residues in the CDR3. CDR1 and CDR2 (germline): SGHNT, YYREEE (reference sequence). V was trimmed by 4 bases and J by 1 base, leaving 5 bases between them. CDR3: CASSKQNTEAFF. CDR3 DNA: TGTGCCAGCAGCAAACAGAACACTGAAGCTTTCTTT.

The gene calls are TRBV5-4 and TRBJ1-3; 7 bases match TRBD1. The CDR3 is made up of 15 amino acids. CDR1 SGHNT and CDR2 YYREEE come from the germline V gene (reference sequence). With V trimmed by 0 bases and J by 3 bases, 3 bases remained unmatched. The CDR3 loop is CASSLVGTDGNTIYF. The CDR3 DNA sequence: TGTGCCAGCAGCTTGGTCGGGACAGATGGAAACACCATATATTTT. Complete variable domain (other parts from reference TRBV5-4 and TRBJ1-3): ETGVTQSPTHLIKTRGQQVTLRCSSQSGHNTVSWYQQALGQGPQFIFQYYREEENGRGNFPPRFSGLQFPNYSSELNVNALELDDSALYLCASSLVGTDGNTIYFGEGSWLTVV.

This chain joins TRBV6-5 and TRBJ2-7, with D perhaps TRBD1 (6 bases). Per germline, CDR1 MNHEY and CDR2 SVGAGI. The germline V and J ends were trimmed by 11 bases and 4 bases, with 21 bases remaining between them. This CDR3 has 14 amino acids. CDR3 sequence: CAVQERGISYEQYF. CDR3 DNA: TGTGCCGTCCAGGAGAGGGGGATCTCATACGAGCAGTACTTC.

The chain carries TRBV10-1 and TRBJ2-1, with unresolved D. Germline-derived CDR1 and CDR2 are WNHNN and SYGVQD (reference sequence). V was shortened by 6 bases and J by 9 bases, with 15 bases between the two germline ends. The CDR3 totals 13 residues. The CDR3 nucleotides are TGCGCCAGCAGCGATAGCCCGTTTCGTGAGCAGTTCTTC. Protein product: CASSDSPFREQFF.

The J gene is TRBJ1-5, the V gene TRBV28, with D possibly matching TRBD1 (5 bases). This CDR3 has 13 residues. The germline V gene encodes CDR1 MDHEN and CDR2 SYDVKM. V was shortened by 4 bases and J by 9 bases, with 13 bases between the two germline ends. The chain's CDR3 is CASSSENRGPQHF. Written as DNA, the CDR3 is TGTGCCAGCAGTTCGGAGAATAGGGGGCCCCAGCATTTT. The full variable domain, with the rest looked up from reference TRBV28 and TRBJ1-5, is DVKVTQSSRYLVKRTGEKVFLECVQDMDHENMFWYRQDPGLGLRLIYFSYDVKMKEKGDIPEGYSVSREKKERFSLILESASTNQTSMYLCASSSENRGPQHFGDGTRLSIL.

This chain joins TRBV5-4 and TRBJ2-7, with TRBD1 identical over 9 bases. Per germline, CDR1 SGHNT and CDR2 YYREEE (reference sequence). The CDR3 runs to 15 residues. J lost 5 bases, V lost 6 bases, and 12 bases had no gene match. Here the CDR3 DNA reads TGTGCCAGCAACCAGATAGGGACAGGGTACGACGAGCAGTACTTC. Encoded protein: CASNQIGTGYDEQYF.

The chain joins TRBV5-6 to TRBJ2-5; 9 nucleotides match TRBD1. The CDR3 runs to 14 residues. V shed 3 bases, J shed 5 bases, and the junction held 5 bases outside the gene matches. CDR1 SGHDT and CDR2 YYEEEE come from the germline V gene. In DNA, the CDR3 is TGTGCCAGCAGCTATGAACAGGGGGCTGAGACCCAGTACTTC. Translated, it gives CASSYEQGAETQYF.

V and J are TRBV7-2 and TRBJ1-1; no firm D call. The germline V gene has CDR1 SGHTA and CDR2 FQGNSA. With 2 bases removed from V and 2 bases from J, the gap between germline ends came to 15 bases. This CDR3 contains 16 residues. CDR3 in DNA: TGTGCCAGCAGCTTATTCAGTAAGGAGATTAACACTGAAGCTTTCTTT. This gives the protein CASSLFSKEINTEAFF.

This clone was observed once. The chain joins TRBV6-1 to TRBJ2-1; perhaps D is TRBD1 or TRBD2 (6 bases each). Trimming took 6 bases from V and 12 from J, leaving 24 bases between them. This CDR3 spans 15 amino acids. The V gene's germline CDR1 is MNHNS and CDR2 SASEGT. The CDR3, as DNA: TGTGCCAGCAGCTACACGGGGGCCGGGGTTGTTGGGCAGTTCTTC. The encoded protein is CASSYTGAGVVGQFF.

This clone was seen just once. V and J are TRBV9 and TRBJ2-2; maybe TRBD1 (5 bases). This CDR3 is 16 amino acids long. V was cut by 3 bases and J by 3 bases, with 15 bases left in between. Germline-derived CDR1 and CDR2 are SGDLS and YYNGEE. CDR3 DNA sequence: TGTGCCAGCAGCGGAATTGTAACAGGCCACACCGGGGAGCTGTTTTTT. Its translation: CASSGIVTGHTGELFF.

This chain connects TRBV6-6 to TRBJ1-1; the match to TRBD1 covers 9 bases. Germline V gene data show CDR1 as MNHNY and CDR2 as SVGAGI (reference sequence). The ends lost 4 bases at V and 1 base at J; junction bases unmatched: 4. This CDR3 contains 15 residues. The CDR3 sequence is CASSLGTGRNTEAFF. In DNA form, the CDR3 reads TGTGCCAGCAGTTTAGGGACAGGGCGGAACACTGAAGCTTTCTTT.

The gene calls are TRBV2 and TRBJ1-2; TRBD1 is a possible D gene (6 bases). This CDR3 has 15 amino acids. Germline assignment: CDR1 SNHLY and CDR2 FYNNEI. V lost 5 bases and J lost 2, with 15 bases in between. The CDR3 region has the DNA TGTGCCAGCAGTCCGGGGGGCGCGAGGAACTATGGCTACACCTTC. Amino acid sequence: CASSPGGARNYGYTF.

The V call is TRBV18, the J call TRBJ2-1, with 10 bases that match TRBD2. The V gene end was trimmed by 4 bases and the J gene end by 4 bases; junction bases not matched to a gene: 7. The CDR3 has 16 amino acids. Germline CDR1 KGHSH, CDR2 LQKENI. The CDR3 region is CASSRSGRAAYNEQFF. CDR3 DNA sequence: TGTGCCAGCTCACGCAGCGGGAGGGCCGCTTACAATGAGCAGTTCTTC.

The chain uses TRBV9 and TRBJ1-2; 8 bases are a match to TRBD1. The CDR3 is 15 residues long. J gave up 5 bases and V 0 bases, and 6 bases lay outside the gene matches. The germline V gene has CDR1 SGDLS and CDR2 YYNGEE. This chain's CDR3 is CASSVGGTGRYGYTF. For the CDR3, the DNA is TGTGCCAGCAGCGTAGGGGGGACAGGACGTTATGGCTACACCTTC. Using reference TRBV9 and TRBJ1-2 for the parts outside the CDR3, the full variable domain is DSGVTQTPKHLITATGQRVTLRCSPRSGDLSVYWYQQSLDQGLQFLIQYYNGEERAKGNILERFSAQQFPDLHSELNLSSLELGDSALYFCASSVGGTGRYGYTFGSGTRLTVV.

The chain uses TRBV29-1 and TRBJ2-3; no definite D call. The CDR3 totals 13 residues. Trimming stripped 8 bases from V and 2 bases from J, with 14 bases between. Germline CDR1 reads SQVTM; CDR2 reads ANQGSEA. The CDR3 coding sequence is TGCAGCCATCGGCCCATCCTCACAGATACGCAGTATTTT. It translates to CSHRPILTDTQYF.

In regard to this clone: Different DNA sequences within this sample yield the same CDR3. The chain joins TRBV5-1 to TRBJ2-1; TRBD2 agrees at 12 bases. The CDR3 is made up of 15 amino acids. J gave up 8 bases and V 0 bases, and 3 bases lay outside the gene matches. Germline V gives CDR1 SGHRS, CDR2 YFSETQ. In DNA form, the CDR3 reads TGCGCCAGCAGCTTGGGACTAGCGGGAGTAGATGAGCAGTTCTTC. Its translation: CASSLGLAGVDEQFF.

The chain uses TRBV18 and TRBJ1-4; D may be TRBD1 (6 bases). In germline, CDR1 is KGHSH, CDR2 LQKENI. The CDR3 sequence is 16 residues long. The V end was cut by 3 bases, the J end by 0 bases, with 11 bases between. The CDR3, as DNA: TGTGCCAGCTCACCCCGAGGGGGTGCAACTAATGAAAAACTGTTTTTT. This gives the protein CASSPRGGATNEKLFF.

This chain joins TRBV19 and TRBJ2-7; 12 nucleotides agree with TRBD2. The CDR3 totals 15 residues. Germline V gene sequence: CDR1 LNHDA, CDR2 SQIVND (reference sequence). With V trimmed by 7 bases and J by 2 bases, 6 bases remained unmatched. The CDR3 DNA reads TGTGCCAGTACCGCACTAGCGGGAGGAACCTACGAGCAGTACTTC. Its translation: CASTALAGGTYEQYF.

The V call is TRBV2, the J call TRBJ1-2; no clear D. The germline V gene has CDR1 SNHLY and CDR2 FYNNEI. Trimming stripped 2 bases from V and 3 bases from J, with 1 base between. CDR3 length: 11 residues. As DNA, the CDR3 is TGTGCCAGCAGTGAACACTATGGCTACACCTTC. Translated, it gives CASSEHYGYTF.

The CDR3 reads CASSFDLMGNTIYF. CDR3 in DNA: TGCGCCAGCAGCTTTGACCTTATGGGAAACACCATATATTTT. The rearrangement joins TRBV5-1 to TRBJ1-3, with D uncertain. V lost 2 bases, J lost 4 bases, and 10 bases lay in between. Germline V gene data show CDR1 as SGHRS and CDR2 as YFSETQ. The length of the CDR3 is 14 residues.

The chain is built from TRBV28 and TRBJ2-6; D call uncertain. Germline V CDR1 and CDR2: MDHEN, SYDVKM. V lost 0 bases, J lost 0 bases, and 9 bases lay in between. This CDR3 has 17 amino acids. CDR3 coding DNA: TGTGCCAGCAGTTTATGGGGCGATACCTCTGGGGCCAACGTCCTGACTTTC. Protein: CASSLWGDTSGANVLTF. The full variable domain, with the rest looked up from reference TRBV28 and TRBJ2-6, is DVKVTQSSRYLVKRTGEKVFLECVQDMDHENMFWYRQDPGLGLRLIYFSYDVKMKEKGDIPEGYSVSREKKERFSLILESASTNQTSMYLCASSLWGDTSGANVLTFGAGSRLTVL.